The T cell receptor beta chain described here comes from a study of CD8 T cells in ankylosing spondylitis (dated by TCRdb to 2015 to 2018). In the study overall: The study profiled T cell receptor beta repertoires in healthy donors and ankylosing spondylitis patients to find disease-linked TCR variants. The full study cohort was made up of about 25 ankylosing spondylitis patients and about a hundred healthy donors. Peripheral blood was sampled, and synovial fluid was additionally collected from ankylosing spondylitis patients.

The study at large found these results: A TCR beta motif made up of several highly homologous amino acid variants appeared to be characteristic of blood from ankylosing spondylitis patients. The disease-linked clones were reported to be significantly enriched in matched synovial fluid samples from ankylosing spondylitis patients. Some motif variants had previously been reported in the synovial fluid and blood of reactive arthritis patients, which suggests shared mechanisms of disease initiation. A CD8+ phenotype was shown by the disease-linked clones, which were found at relatively low frequencies in peripheral blood.

The CDR1 and CDR2 encoded by the germline V gene are SNHLY and FYNNEI. The CDR3, from cysteine to phenylalanine, totals 13 residues. Of the read, only the CDR3 DNA is kept; its 39 bases are in frame from base 1. Points on this clonotype: This receptor's antigen is unknown. At one boundary the junction diverges from the germline segment, which might be a read error.

The run used an Illumina HiSeq 2500. Quantitative 5'-RACE with molecular barcodes was the method used to prepare the TCR beta libraries. Per the source publication's procedure: A new computational method, built on a probabilistic model of VDJ rearrangement, was used to identify disease-linked TCR variants. TCRdb trimmed the raw reads at Q25, called clones with MiXCR and kept productive beta chains. Identical CDR3 protein sequences are pooled into one entry, listed with their most common genes and DNA. Here the V and J calls rest on TCRdb's processing, not on the authors' analysis. In this sample the table shows 250,000 to 300,000 distinct CDR3 sequences, around 20% of which occur a single time. The ten most abundant clones make up roughly 8% of the sample.

Sequences were obtained from blood, either unsorted or a sorted T cell fraction (not recorded which). This sequence uses TRBV2 and TRBJ2-3; the D gene cannot be resolved reliably. The TCR sequence derives from a male donor with ankylosing spondylitis or in good health (not recorded which). The bases are TGTGCCAGCAGTGATGGCAGCACAGCTACGCAGTATTTT. The resulting protein is CASSDGSTATQYF.